In this sample, the clone carrying this T cell receptor (beta chain) turned up a few times. TCRdb redid the calling of the 5' RACE reads with MiXCR, one entry per CDR3 protein. The profile shows some 60,000 distinct CDR3 sequences, roughly 30% of them singletons. This CDR3 has 18 residues. Germline V gives CDR1 MGHRA, CDR2 YSYEKL. V was clipped by 6 bases and J by 1 base; unmatched bases: 14. This clonotype was obtained from a female donor with breast cancer. The sample comprised tumor-infiltrating naive CD4+ T cells sorted from the breast tumor. The subset: naive CD4+ T cells, CD4+CD45RA+CD25-. The gene calls are TRBV4-1 and TRBJ2-2; the match to TRBD2 covers 7 bases. CDR3 in DNA: TGCGCCAGCAGAACTCCCGAGGGAGGGGAAAAGAACACCGGGGAGCTGTTTTTT. Translation: CASRTPEGGEKNTGELFF.